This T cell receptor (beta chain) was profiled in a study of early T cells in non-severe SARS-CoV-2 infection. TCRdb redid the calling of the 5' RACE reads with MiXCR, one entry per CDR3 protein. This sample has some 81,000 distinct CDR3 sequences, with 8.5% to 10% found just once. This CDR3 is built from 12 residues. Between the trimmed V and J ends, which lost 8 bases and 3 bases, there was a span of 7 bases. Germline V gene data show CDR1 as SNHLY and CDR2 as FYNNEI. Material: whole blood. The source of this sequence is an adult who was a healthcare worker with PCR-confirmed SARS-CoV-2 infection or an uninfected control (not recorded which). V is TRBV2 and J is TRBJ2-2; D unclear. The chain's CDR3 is CASSSHTGELFF. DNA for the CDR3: TGTGCCAGCTCGAGCCACACCGGGGAGCTGTTTTTT.